Listed below are T cell receptor beta chains from one sample, sequenced in a study of T cells in Graves' hyperthyroidism and ophthalmopathy. TCRdb reanalysed the multiplex PCR reads using MiXCR and keeps one entry per CDR3 protein. In the table there are over 300,000 distinct CDR3 sequences, around 14% of which are singletons. The source material was blood. These receptors all come from a woman aged 55-70 years with Graves' hyperthyroidism. Both conserved end residues are part of each CDR3.

v_call	j_call	cdr3_aa
TRBV10-1	TRBJ2-3	CASSDAGTSGSPDTQYF
TRBV29-1	TRBJ2-5	CSYREMVEETQYF
TRBV4-1	TRBJ2-2	CASSQDGSGVGELFF
TRBV19	TRBJ1-1	CASTFDERTEAFF
TRBV12-3/TRBV12-4	TRBJ2-7	CASSFSGFYEQYF
TRBV12-3/TRBV12-4	TRBJ2-3	CASRASGRGADTQYF
TRBV19	TRBJ2-2	CASSFSPGHFTGELFF
TRBV4-2	TRBJ2-5	CASSQETTGQETQYF
TRBV6-1	TRBJ2-7	CASSEEVSGAYEQYF
TRBV2	TRBJ2-3	CASQSLPAGDTQYF
TRBV12-3/TRBV12-4	TRBJ2-2	CASSIAWAGNTGELFF
TRBV12-3/TRBV12-4	TRBJ1-1	CASSFRQGRTEAFF
TRBV30	TRBJ2-3	CAWTQGGGNTDTQYF
TRBV30	TRBJ2-6	CAWSLGSGANVLTF
TRBV2	TRBJ2-1	CASSEAGGNEQFF
TRBV4-2	TRBJ2-1	CASSHPPGLASPYNEQFF
TRBV6-1	TRBJ2-1	CASRPPGTRYNEQFF
TRBV6-1	TRBJ2-3	CASSSGTTNTDTQYF
TRBV5-1	TRBJ2-7	CASSLGTSGFYEQYF
TRBV30	TRBJ1-1	CAWSSRGEEAFF
TRBV24-1	TRBJ1-5	CATSEGLWGENQPQHF
TRBV9	TRBJ1-1	CASSVEWESDTEAFF
TRBV12-3/TRBV12-4	TRBJ1-2	CASSLMGMDYGYTF
TRBV3-1	TRBJ2-3	CASSKGFDTQYF
TRBV2	TRBJ2-3	CASNGLAGPNTQYF
TRBV7-9	TRBJ2-7	CASSSDLSYEQYF
TRBV2	TRBJ2-7	CASTREDFVYEQYF
TRBV28	TRBJ1-5	CASSGGAVQPQHF
TRBV6-5	TRBJ2-1	CASSYLLADYNEQFF
TRBV9	TRBJ2-1	CASSDAAGGDNEQFF
TRBV7-9	TRBJ2-5	CASSPGQGNQETQYF
TRBV12-3/TRBV12-4	TRBJ1-1	CASSPGAGLRAFF
TRBV4-1	TRBJ2-3	CASSRMGLAGPDTQYF
TRBV2	TRBJ1-5	CASSSQGLMSGQPQHF
TRBV18	TRBJ2-1	CASSFRGTSGSYNEQFF
TRBV20-1	TRBJ2-3	CSADEGLAGGGMDTQYF
TRBV5-1	TRBJ2-3	CASSLGVTSGRAPDTQYF
TRBV3-1	TRBJ1-1	CASSPTDRAEVYEAFF
TRBV30	TRBJ1-4	CAWQATGGGEKLFF
TRBV20-1	TRBJ2-3	CSAPGAGGGDTQYF
TRBV6-1	TRBJ2-6	CASRPGTSGANVLTF
TRBV20-1	TRBJ1-1	CSAREGGNTEAFF
TRBV6-1	TRBJ2-7	CASSRRNQGFSYEQYF
TRBV20-1	TRBJ2-7	CSASKLAGASEQYF
TRBV29-1	TRBJ2-3	CSVTPTSGSTDTQYF
TRBV20-1	TRBJ2-7	CSASVPGATYEQYF
TRBV11-2	TRBJ1-2	CASSSTERGYYGYTF
TRBV7-9	TRBJ2-5	CASSAQGSSVRETQYF